The 30 T cell receptor beta chains given below trace back to one sample, sequenced in a study of T cells in Graves' hyperthyroidism and ophthalmopathy. RNA transcripts served as the template for amplifying TCR beta CDR3 regions. HTBI primers were used for first-round RT-PCR of the TCR CDR3. TCRdb ran MiXCR on the multiplex PCR reads and lists one entry per CDR3 protein. The data contain almost 500,000 distinct CDR3 sequences, 20% to 25% of them singletons. Material for sequencing was blood. The receptors stem from a woman between 65 and 79 years old with Graves' ophthalmopathy.

The chain is built from TRBV27 and TRBJ1-4; no definite D call. CDR3 size: 14 residues. Trimming took off 4 bases at V and 10 bases at J, with 16 bases between the two ends. Germline V lookup: CDR1 MNHEY, CDR2 SMNVEV (reference sequence). In DNA form, the CDR3 reads TGTGCCAGCAGTTCGTACAACACCCACGGAAAACTGTTTTTT. Translated: CASSSYNTHGKLFF.

The chain uses TRBV12-3 or TRBV12-4 and TRBJ1-1, with a possible D match to TRBD1 (5 bases). Trimming took 3 bases from V and 6 from J, leaving 8 bases between them. The CDR3 sequence is 12 residues long. CDR3 in amino acids: CASSFQGPEAFF. The CDR3 DNA reads TGTGCCAGCAGTTTCCAGGGTCCTGAAGCTTTCTTT.

This clonotype appeared once. The gene calls are TRBV4-1 and TRBJ2-7, with 7 bases identical to TRBD1. V lost 1 base to trimming and J lost 12 bases; unmatched junction nucleotides: 15. This CDR3 contains 15 residues. Germline CDR1 and CDR2: MGHRA and YSYEKL. As DNA, the CDR3 is TGCGCCAGCAGCCAAGGAGGGGGCCTAGCCGTAGGGCGGTACTTC. It is translated as CASSQGGGLAVGRYF.

In DNA, the CDR3 is TGTGCCAGCAGCGTAAGGACAGGGGTAAACACCGGGGAGCTGTTTTTT. It codes for CASSVRTGVNTGELFF. This chain links TRBV9 with TRBJ2-2; 9 nucleotides align to TRBD1. Germline V gene sequence: CDR1 SGDLS, CDR2 YYNGEE. This CDR3 spans 16 amino acids. The ends lost 1 base at V and 2 bases at J; junction bases unmatched: 3.

This chain links TRBV29-1 with TRBJ1-2; a possible D gene is TRBD1 (6 bases). This CDR3 spans 14 amino acids. Germline CDR1 reads SQVTM; CDR2 reads ANQGSEA. V was cut by 4 bases and J by 2 bases, with 14 bases left in between. CDR3 in DNA: TGCAGCGTTGCGAGCAGGGGCGAAAACTATGGCTACACCTTC. Amino acid sequence: CSVASRGENYGYTF.

This clonotype appeared a few times. The V and J genes are TRBV3-1 and TRBJ1-3; D may be TRBD1 (6 bases). V was pared by 1 base and J by 0 bases, with 19 bases between. This CDR3 contains 19 residues. Germline values: CDR1 LGHDT, CDR2 YNNKEL (reference sequence). The CDR3 here is CASSQAGTTTFSSGNTIYF. Here the CDR3 DNA reads TGTGCCAGCAGCCAAGCCGGGACAACTACTTTCAGCTCTGGAAACACCATATATTTT.

This clonotype was seen more than once but under ten times. J is TRBJ2-7 and V is TRBV29-1; 8 bases are a match to TRBD2. After removal of 0 bases from V and 5 bases from J, the junction contained 6 bases not matched to a gene. Germline V gives CDR1 SQVTM, CDR2 ANQGSEA. The CDR3 loop spans 14 amino acids. CDR3 sequence reads: CSVEDERAGDEQYF. DNA of the CDR3: TGCAGCGTTGAAGATGAGCGAGCGGGAGACGAGCAGTACTTC.

The V call is TRBV7-9, the J call TRBJ2-2, with 8 bases lining up with TRBD2. Trimming removed 5 bases from V and 6 bases from J; junction bases left unmatched: 11. The CDR3 runs 16 residues. Looked up from germline, CDR1 is SEHNR and CDR2 is FQNEAQ (reference sequence). This chain's CDR3 is CASSTLSGISSGELFF. DNA of the CDR3: TGTGCCAGCAGCACCCTTAGCGGGATATCGTCCGGGGAGCTGTTTTTT.

In its sample, this clonotype was seen a few times. The chain recombines TRBV27 with TRBJ2-6, with 10 bases lining up with TRBD2. The CDR3 has 18 residues. V trimming: 2 bases; J trimming: 4 bases; junction bases outside the gene matches: 8. Germline V gene lookup returns CDR1 MNHEY and CDR2 SMNVEV (reference sequence). The CDR3 nucleotides read TGTGCCAGCAGTTTACGAGGACTAGCGGCGACGGGGGCCAACGTCCTGACTTTC. This codes for CASSLRGLAATGANVLTF.

Many counts were recorded for this clonotype. This CDR3 reads CASSIWDGQETQYF. In nucleotides, the CDR3 is TGTGCCAGCAGCATATGGGACGGACAAGAGACCCAGTACTTC. The chain is built from TRBV7-9 and TRBJ2-5; D may correspond to TRBD1 or TRBD2 (5 bases each). Looked up from germline, CDR1 is SEHNR and CDR2 is FQNEAQ (reference sequence). The CDR3 length is 14 residues. V dropped 5 bases and J dropped 2 bases, with 12 bases sitting between them.

This clonotype was seen only a few times. This rearrangement joins TRBV2 to TRBJ2-7; D is ambiguous. CDR1 is SNHLY, CDR2 FYNNEI, per germline. The V and J ends lost 5 bases and 4 bases respectively, with 12 bases between them. This CDR3 is 13 amino acids long. CDR3: CASSRYPFYEQYF. Written as DNA, the CDR3 is TGTGCCAGCAGTAGGTACCCCTTTTACGAGCAGTACTTC.

The chain joins TRBV10-3 to TRBJ1-5; no reliable D call. The CDR3 loop spans 15 amino acids. Trimming stripped 3 bases from V and 0 bases from J, with 9 bases between. Per germline, CDR1 ENHRY and CDR2 SYGVKD. The CDR3 DNA reads TGTGCCATCAGTGAAGGGAAAGCTAGCAATCAGCCCCAGCATTTT. This sequence encodes CAISEGKASNQPQHF.

V is TRBV29-1 and J is TRBJ2-7; perhaps TRBD1 as D (5 bases). V lost 4 bases and J lost 2, with 9 bases in between. CDR3 length: 12 amino acids. Germline V gene data show CDR1 as SQVTM and CDR2 as ANQGSEA. CDR3 protein: CSVVGETYEQYF. DNA of the CDR3: TGCAGCGTTGTAGGGGAAACCTACGAGCAGTACTTC.

In its sample, this clonotype was seen many times. The chain joins TRBV7-3 to TRBJ1-1, with D possibly TRBD1 on 5 matching bases. The germline gives CDR1 SGHTA, CDR2 FQGTGA. The ends were cut back, 0 bases at V and 3 bases at J, with 5 bases in the middle. There are 13 residues in the CDR3. The DNA for the CDR3 is TGTGCCAGCAGCTTAACCAGGGACACTGAAGCTTTCTTT. Its translation: CASSLTRDTEAFF.

The CDR3 region has the DNA TGTGCCAGCAGCTCAAGGGGACAGGGGGTTGCCTATGGCTACACCTTC. This sequence encodes CASSSRGQGVAYGYTF. The rearrangement joins TRBV11-2 to TRBJ1-2, with TRBD1 matching 11 bases. This CDR3 has 16 amino acids. The V segment lost 4 bases and the J segment 4 bases; nucleotides outside the gene matches: 8. The V gene's germline CDR1 is SGHAT and CDR2 FQNNGV.

This sequence joins TRBV14 and TRBJ2-2; possible D gene TRBD2, 6 bases. V lost 1 base and J 4 bases, leaving 13 bases between the germline ends. The CDR3 extends over 16 amino acids. Germline V CDR1 and CDR2: SGHDN, FVKESK. CDR3: CASSQALALGTGELFF. CDR3 sequence (DNA): TGTGCCAGCAGCCAAGCACTAGCCCTAGGCACCGGGGAGCTGTTTTTT.

The chain has TRBV29-1 and TRBJ2-1; a weak D match, TRBD2 (5 bases). In germline, CDR1 is SQVTM, CDR2 ANQGSEA. CDR3 length: 13 residues. Between the trimmed V and J ends, which lost 3 bases and 2 bases, there was a span of 8 bases. The CDR3 spells CSVDLLAYNEQFF. The CDR3 bases are TGCAGCGTTGATCTACTAGCCTACAATGAGCAGTTCTTC.

This clonotype was counted many times. This chain uses TRBV7-3 with TRBJ2-3, with D perhaps TRBD2 (5 bases). The CDR3 runs to 14 residues. Trimming removed 0 bases at V and 2 bases at J, with 6 bases between. CDR1 is SGHTA and CDR2 is FQGTGA in the germline V gene. DNA for the CDR3: TGTGCCAGCAGCTTAACCGGGATCACAGATACGCAGTATTTT. The encoded protein is CASSLTGITDTQYF.

The chain employs TRBV7-2 and TRBJ1-3; 9 bases are a match to TRBD1. Germline CDR1 and CDR2: SGHTA and FQGNSA. This CDR3 region has 14 residues. Unmatched junction bases numbered 6, after V lost 4 bases and J lost 8 bases. CDR3 bases: TGTGCCAGCAGCTCCCCTAGACAGGGGGACACCATATATTTT. As protein: CASSSPRQGDTIYF. Together with reference TRBV7-2 and TRBJ1-3, the CDR3 gives the full variable domain: GAGVSQSPSNKVTEKGKDVELRCDPISGHTALYWYRQSLGQGLEFLIYFQGNSAPDKSGLPSDRFSAERTGGSVSTLTIQRTQQEDSAVYLCASSSPRQGDTIYFGEGSWLTVV.

The V call is TRBV7-2, the J call TRBJ1-2; no clear D. V lost 2 bases and J lost 8, with 12 bases in between. The CDR3 runs 13 residues. Germline V gene data show CDR1 as SGHTA and CDR2 as FQGNSA. The CDR3 DNA sequence: TGTGCCAGCAGCTTAAATGGGTTCTTAGGCTACACCTTC. Translated, it gives CASSLNGFLGYTF.

Many counts were recorded for this clonotype. This chain links TRBV6-1 with TRBJ2-6, with D uncertain. The CDR3 totals 13 residues. CDR1 and CDR2 from the germline V gene are MNHNS and SASEGT. V was pared by 6 bases and J by 0 bases, with 3 bases between. The DNA for the CDR3 is TGTGCCAGCAGGGTCTCTGGGGCCAACGTCCTGACTTTC. Protein product: CASRVSGANVLTF.

This clonotype was detected ten times or more. CDR3 DNA: TGTGCCAGCAGCCAAAACGGGGGGTACGGCTACGAGCAGTACTTC. Translation: CASSQNGGYGYEQYF. V usage is TRBV7-9 and J usage is TRBJ2-7, with 7 bases matching TRBD2. V lost 5 bases, J lost 3 bases, and 10 bases stayed unmatched. From germline, CDR1 is SEHNR and CDR2 FQNEAQ (reference sequence). The CDR3 contains 15 residues. Filled out from reference TRBV7-9 and TRBJ2-7, the complete variable domain reads DTGVSQNPRHKITKRGQNVTFRCDPISEHNRLYWYRQTLGQGPEFLTYFQNEAQLEKSRLLSDRFSAERPKGSFSTLEIQRTEQGDSAMYLCASSQNGGYGYEQYFGPGTRLTVT.

The V and J genes are TRBV29-1 and TRBJ2-1, with 14 nucleotides matching TRBD2. Germline V lookup: CDR1 SQVTM, CDR2 ANQGSEA. The CDR3 consists of 15 residues. The V segment lost 7 bases and the J segment 8 bases; nucleotides outside the gene matches: 10. CDR3: CSGTPGLAGGDEQFF. The CDR3 nucleotides read TGCAGCGGGACCCCAGGACTAGCGGGAGGCGATGAGCAGTTCTTC.

There are many counts of this clonotype. V and J are TRBV6-1 and TRBJ2-7, with 10 bases that match TRBD2. Trimming removed 7 bases from V and 3 bases from J; junction bases left unmatched: 12. This CDR3 is 16 amino acids long. Looked up from germline, CDR1 is MNHNS and CDR2 is SASEGT. The CDR3 sequence: CASTRRESGRVYEQYF. CDR3 bases: TGTGCCAGCACTAGAAGGGAGAGCGGGAGGGTCTACGAGCAGTACTTC.

The chain has TRBV5-1 and TRBJ2-7, with D uncertain. The CDR3 has 14 residues. Trimming took 4 bases from V and 0 from J, leaving 11 bases between them. Germline V CDR1 and CDR2: SGHRS, YFSETQ. CDR3 residues: CASSLDLLSYEQYF. The CDR3 DNA follows: TGCGCCAGCAGCCTGGACCTTCTCTCCTACGAGCAGTACTTC.

The chain uses TRBV2 and TRBJ2-7, with unresolved D. Germline CDR1 is SNHLY and CDR2 is FYNNEI. This CDR3 comprises 16 residues. Trimming cost V 4 bases and J 0 bases, with 16 bases left between them. CDR3 nucleotide sequence: TGTGCCAGCAGTGTAGGTAAGGCAGGCCGCTCCTACGAGCAGTACTTC. Its protein is CASSVGKAGRSYEQYF.

This clonotype has only a few counts. This sequence joins TRBV5-1 and TRBJ2-1, with D hard to call. The germline gives CDR1 SGHRS, CDR2 YFSETQ. The CDR3 covers 15 residues. V lost 0 bases and J lost 9, with 16 bases in between. CDR3 amino acids: CASSLGRLDNGEQFF. In DNA form, the CDR3 reads TGCGCCAGCAGCTTGGGACGATTGGATAATGGTGAGCAGTTCTTC.

V is TRBV5-1 and J is TRBJ2-7; unclear D gene. The V gene lost 2 bases and the J gene lost 1 base, with 13 bases spanning the gap. Germline lookup yields CDR1 SGHRS and CDR2 YFSETQ. This CDR3 comprises 15 residues. CDR3 residues: CASSFRPHASYEQYF. CDR3 bases: TGCGCCAGCAGCTTTAGACCCCACGCTTCCTACGAGCAGTACTTC. The full variable domain, its missing parts supplied by reference TRBV5-1 and TRBJ2-7, is KAGVTQTPRYLIKTRGQQVTLSCSPISGHRSVSWYQQTPGQGLQFLFEYFSETQRNKGNFPGRFSGRQFSNSRSEMNVSTLELGDSALYLCASSFRPHASYEQYFGPGTRLTVT.

The rearrangement joins TRBV19 to TRBJ1-2, with a weak D call TRBD1 (5 bases). CDR3 length equals 14 residues. Looked up from germline, CDR1 is LNHDA and CDR2 is SQIVND (reference sequence). V was pared by 3 bases and J by 8 bases, with 16 bases between. In nucleotides, the CDR3 is TGTGCCAGTAGTATGGGACGACGTCTCCAAGGCTACACCTTC. It codes for CASSMGRRLQGYTF.

Ten or more counts support this clonotype. The rearrangement links TRBV30 to TRBJ1-6, with D hard to call. The V gene lost 4 bases and the J gene lost 8 bases, with 12 bases spanning the gap. The CDR3 length is 13 residues. CDR1 and CDR2 (germline): GTSNPN, SVGIG (reference sequence). The CDR3 DNA reads as TGTGCCTGGACAGGTCAAGGCGATTCACCCCTCCACTTT. Translating it yields CAWTGQGDSPLHF.